This T cell receptor (beta chain) was found in a study of T cell responses to AZD1222 COVID-19 vaccine. The germline CDR1 and CDR2 sequences are SEHNR and FQNEAQ (reference sequence). With 2 bases removed from V and 1 base from J, the gap between germline ends came to 8 bases. The CDR3 is 14 amino acids. Clones were sequenced by immunoSEQ multiplex PCR, and TCRdb holds only the in-frame ones, with some missing. The top ten hold 6.5% to 9.5% of the sample, which has around 110,000 clones, roughly 84% seen once. The rearrangement joins TRBV7-9 to TRBJ1-1; a possible D gene is TRBD1 (5 bases). The sample was peripheral blood, taken on day 0 of AZD1222 vaccination. The TCR was taken from an adult in good health. The CDR3 DNA reads TGTGCCAGCAGCTTACAGGGACCGAACACTGAAGCTTTCTTT. This encodes CASSLQGPNTEAFF.